These 20 T cell receptor beta chains were sequenced from one sample in a study of blood T cell repertoires in COVID-19. Assay: immunoSEQ multiplex PCR; the TCRdb copy retains only in-frame clones and omits some. Of some 180,000 clones in the sample, about 85% were seen once. The sample consisted of peripheral blood. The origin of the receptors is a woman between 55 and 75 years old with acute or convalescent COVID-19.

The chain couples TRBV25-1 to TRBJ1-2; TRBD1 might be the D (5 bases). The CDR3 loop spans 11 amino acids. With 4 bases removed from V and 10 bases from J, the gap between germline ends came to 10 bases. Germline-derived CDR1 and CDR2 are MGHDK and SYGVNS. For the CDR3, the DNA is TGTGCCAGCAGTGTCCAGGGCTACTACACCTTC. Encoded protein: CASSVQGYYTF.

The chain carries TRBV7-9 and TRBJ1-1; 7 nucleotides line up with TRBD1. The V segment lost 1 base and the J segment 6 bases; nucleotides outside the gene matches: 8. Germline lookup yields CDR1 SEHNR and CDR2 FQNEAQ (reference sequence). The CDR3 length is 15 residues. CDR3 residues: CASSLGGQFGAEAFF. As DNA, the CDR3 is TGTGCCAGCAGCTTAGGGGGACAGTTTGGCGCTGAAGCTTTCTTT.

The sample holds a few counts of this clone. The chain recombines TRBV7-9 with TRBJ1-2, with 7 bases lining up with TRBD1. The V segment lost 0 bases and the J segment 4 bases; nucleotides outside the gene matches: 2. This CDR3 region has 14 residues. Germline V gives CDR1 SEHNR, CDR2 FQNEAQ (reference sequence). CDR3 amino acids: CASSLAGQVYGYTF. As DNA, the CDR3 is TGTGCCAGCAGCTTAGCCGGACAGGTCTATGGCTACACCTTC.

The V call is TRBV6-5, the J call TRBJ1-6; 8 bases are shared with TRBD1. This CDR3 has 13 amino acids. Germline loops: CDR1 MNHEY, CDR2 SVGAGI. After removal of 6 bases from V and 8 bases from J, the junction contained 3 bases not matched to a gene. The CDR3 here is CASSTGGHSPLHF. The CDR3 coding sequence is TGTGCCAGCAGCACAGGGGGACATTCACCCCTCCACTTT.

This chain links TRBV2 with TRBJ1-2; D is undetermined. V lost 4 bases and J lost 4, with 10 bases in between. Germline loops: CDR1 SNHLY, CDR2 FYNNEI. The CDR3 contains 13 residues. CDR3 nucleotide sequence: TGTGCCAGCAGTGCGGAGTCCTCCTATGGCTACACCTTC. It yields the protein CASSAESSYGYTF.

The chain recombines TRBV27 with TRBJ1-2; D is undetermined. CDR1 is MNHEY, CDR2 SMNVEV, per germline (reference sequence). V was cut by 2 bases and J by 2 bases, with 9 bases left in between. The CDR3 has 14 residues. The CDR3 DNA is TGTGCCAGCAGTTTAGATGGCACAAACTATGGCTACACCTTC. It codes for CASSLDGTNYGYTF.

The chain carries TRBV11-3 and TRBJ2-2; no reliable D call. Germline CDR1 and CDR2: SGHNT and YENEEA. This CDR3 has 15 residues. With 3 bases removed from V and 3 bases from J, the gap between germline ends came to 11 bases. The DNA for the CDR3 is TGTGCCAGCAGCTTCTTCGGCGCGGACACCGGGGAGCTGTTTTTT. The encoded protein is CASSFFGADTGELFF.

The CDR3 nucleotides read TGCGCCAGCAGCTTACAGGGGATCGGGAGCAGCAATGAGCAGTTCTTC. It translates to CASSLQGIGSSNEQFF. V gene TRBV5-1 combines with J gene TRBJ2-1; maybe TRBD1 (7 bases). CDR3 length: 16 amino acids. V lost 2 bases and J lost 6, with 18 bases in between. Germline-derived CDR1 and CDR2 are SGHRS and YFSETQ.

The V call is TRBV9, the J call TRBJ2-2, with a tentative D call TRBD1 (5 bases). V was shortened by 5 bases and J by 1 base, with 6 bases between the two germline ends. Germline-derived CDR1 and CDR2 are SGDLS and YYNGEE. The CDR3 is 13 amino acids. CDR3 residues: CASRGQNTGELFF. The CDR3 bases are TGTGCCAGCAGGGGGCAGAACACCGGGGAGCTGTTTTTT. The full variable domain, in which reference TRBV9 and TRBJ2-2 provide the parts outside the CDR3, is DSGVTQTPKHLITATGQRVTLRCSPRSGDLSVYWYQQSLDQGLQFLIQYYNGEERAKGNILERFSAQQFPDLHSELNLSSLELGDSALYFCASRGQNTGELFFGEGSRLTVL.

The chain carries TRBV27 and TRBJ1-4, with D uncertain. The V and J ends lost 3 bases and 7 bases respectively, with 12 bases between them. The germline V gene has CDR1 MNHEY and CDR2 SMNVEV (reference sequence). This CDR3 spans 14 amino acids. Here the CDR3 DNA reads TGTGCCAGCAGTTTCTCCCTCACAGCTGAAAAACTGTTTTTT. It translates to CASSFSLTAEKLFF.

The rearrangement joins TRBV15 to TRBJ1-3; D is undetermined. CDR3 size: 14 residues. The germline V gene encodes CDR1 LNHNV and CDR2 YYDKDF (reference sequence). Trimming cost V 1 base and J 8 bases, with 12 bases left between them. The chain's CDR3 is CATSRGVTGYTIYF. As DNA, the CDR3 is TGTGCCACCAGCAGAGGGGTAACGGGATACACCATATATTTT.

Concerning this clone: The same CDR3 arises from other DNA sequences in this sample as well. The chain has TRBV18 and TRBJ1-5, with TRBD1 identical over 8 bases. Per germline, CDR1 KGHSH and CDR2 LQKENI. The CDR3 totals 13 residues. Trimming took 3 bases from V and 7 from J; bases not matched to a gene: 2. The DNA for the CDR3 is TGTGCCAGCTCACCGACAGGGGACCAGCCCCAGCATTTT. The encoded protein is CASSPTGDQPQHF.

V and J are TRBV5-1 and TRBJ1-2; D gene uncertain. Per the germline V gene, CDR1 is SGHRS and CDR2 is YFSETQ. The CDR3 contains 13 residues. V was trimmed by 0 bases and J by 4 bases, leaving 7 bases between them. As DNA, the CDR3 is TGCGCCAGCAGCTTGGCAAATTCCTATGGCTACACCTTC. Translating it yields CASSLANSYGYTF.

The table lists this clone with a count of one. CDR3 coding DNA: TGCAGCGCCGAACTAGTATACGAGTTCTTC. It translates to CSAELVYEFF. The chain recombines TRBV29-1 with TRBJ2-1; D is possibly TRBD2 (5 bases). CDR1 and CDR2 (germline): SQVTM, ANQGSEA. The CDR3 length is 10 residues. V was cut by 7 bases and J by 14 bases, with 15 bases left in between.

The chain employs TRBV5-4 and TRBJ2-7, with TRBD2 matching 9 bases. Germline CDR1 and CDR2: SGHNT and YYREEE (reference sequence). This CDR3 is 17 amino acids long. J was trimmed by 7 bases and V by 4 bases; bases with no gene match: 18. In nucleotides, the CDR3 is TGTGCCAGCAGCCCAACCTTAGGGACTAGCCCGACCCGAGAGCAGTACTTC. Translation gives CASSPTLGTSPTREQYF.

CDR3 nucleotides: TGTGCCAGCACTGGAGGGGGCTTCAATTCACCCCTCCACTTT. Protein product: CASTGGGFNSPLHF. J is TRBJ1-6 and V is TRBV6-5; TRBD1 matches 7 bases. The length of the CDR3 is 14 residues. V trimming: 7 bases; J trimming: 7 bases; junction bases outside the gene matches: 7. Germline V CDR1 and CDR2: MNHEY, SVGAGI.

This clone was counted once. The V call is TRBV12-5, the J call TRBJ2-3; unclear D gene. With 1 base removed from V and 1 base from J, the gap between germline ends came to 3 bases. Germline V lookup: CDR1 LGHNT, CDR2 FRNRAP. This CDR3 has 13 residues. DNA for the CDR3: TGTGCTAGTGGTTTGGGAGGCACAGATACGCAGTATTTT. This codes for CASGLGGTDTQYF.

The chain couples TRBV29-1 to TRBJ1-4; D is ambiguous. Looked up from germline, CDR1 is SQVTM and CDR2 is ANQGSEA. The length of the CDR3 is 12 residues. Deletions cut 3 bases from V and 5 bases from J, with 7 bases between. CDR3 nucleotides: TGCAGCGTTGAGTCAGGAAATGAAAAACTGTTTTTT. This translates into CSVESGNEKLFF.

This sequence joins TRBV30 and TRBJ2-5, with a possible D match to TRBD1 (6 bases). The V gene's germline CDR1 is GTSNPN and CDR2 SVGIG (reference sequence). Trimming stripped 7 bases from V and 1 base from J, with 10 bases between. This CDR3 contains 12 residues. CDR3 nucleotides: TGTGCCTATTCGGACAGCCAAGAGACCCAGTACTTC. Amino acid sequence: CAYSDSQETQYF.

The chain couples TRBV2 to TRBJ2-7, with D maybe TRBD1 (6 bases). The CDR3 consists of 16 residues. V was clipped by 4 bases and J by 2 bases, with 18 bases between them. The germline gives CDR1 SNHLY, CDR2 FYNNEI. This CDR3 reads CASSGATGTQTYEQYV. CDR3 sequence (DNA): TGTGCCAGCAGTGGAGCAACCGGGACACAGACCTACGAGCAGTACGTC.